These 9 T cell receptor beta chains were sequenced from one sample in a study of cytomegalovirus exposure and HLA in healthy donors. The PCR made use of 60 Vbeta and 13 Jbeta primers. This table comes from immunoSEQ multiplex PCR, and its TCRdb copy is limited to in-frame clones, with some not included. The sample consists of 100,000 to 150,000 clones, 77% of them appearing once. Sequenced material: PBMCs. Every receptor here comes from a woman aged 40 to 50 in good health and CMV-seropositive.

The CDR3 is CASSEWGQGRPQHF. Written as DNA, the CDR3 is TGTGCCAGCAGTGAATGGGGACAGGGTCGGCCCCAGCATTTT. The rearrangement uses TRBV25-1 and TRBJ1-5, with TRBD1 matching over 9 bases. V was clipped by 1 base and J by 9 bases; unmatched bases: 4. This CDR3 has 14 amino acids. Germline CDR1 is MGHDK and CDR2 is SYGVNS.

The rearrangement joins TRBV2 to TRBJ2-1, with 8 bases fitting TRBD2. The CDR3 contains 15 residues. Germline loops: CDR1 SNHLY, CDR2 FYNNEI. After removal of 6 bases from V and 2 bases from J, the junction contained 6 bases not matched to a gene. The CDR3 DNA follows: TGTGCCAGCAGGCCACGGACTAGCACCTACAATGAGCAGTTCTTC. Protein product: CASRPRTSTYNEQFF.

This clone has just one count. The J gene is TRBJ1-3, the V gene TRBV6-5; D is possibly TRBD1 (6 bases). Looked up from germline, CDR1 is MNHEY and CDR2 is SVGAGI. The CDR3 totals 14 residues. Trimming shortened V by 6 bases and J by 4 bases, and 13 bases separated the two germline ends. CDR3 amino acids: CASRSTGIGNTIYF. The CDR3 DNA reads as TGTGCCAGCAGAAGTACAGGGATAGGAAACACCATATATTTT.

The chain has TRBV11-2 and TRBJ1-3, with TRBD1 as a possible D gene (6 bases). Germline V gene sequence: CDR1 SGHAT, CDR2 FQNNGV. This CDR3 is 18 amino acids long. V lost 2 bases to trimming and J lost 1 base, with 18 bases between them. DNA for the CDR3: TGTGCCAGCAGCTTAAGGGGTCTAGGCAGGGGATCTGGAAACACCATATATTTT. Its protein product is CASSLRGLGRGSGNTIYF. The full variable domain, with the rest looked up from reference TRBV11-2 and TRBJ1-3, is EAGVAQSPRYKIIEKRQSVAFWCNPISGHATLYWYQQILGQGPKLLIQFQNNGVVDDSQLPKDRFSAERLKGVDSTLKIQPAKLEDSAVYLCASSLRGLGRGSGNTIYFGEGSWLTVV.

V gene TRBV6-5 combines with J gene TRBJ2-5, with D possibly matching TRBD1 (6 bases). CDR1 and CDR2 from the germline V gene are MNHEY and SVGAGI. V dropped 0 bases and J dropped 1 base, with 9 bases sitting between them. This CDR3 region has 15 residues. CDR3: CASSYSWTVQETQYF. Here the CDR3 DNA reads TGTGCCAGCAGTTACTCCTGGACAGTCCAAGAGACCCAGTACTTC.

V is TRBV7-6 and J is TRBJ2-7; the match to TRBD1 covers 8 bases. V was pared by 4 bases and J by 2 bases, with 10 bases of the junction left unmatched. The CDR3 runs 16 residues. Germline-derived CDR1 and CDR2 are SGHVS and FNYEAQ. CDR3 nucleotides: TGTGCCAGCAGCTCCGAGGGGGCCAGGGGGCCCTACGAGCAGTACTTC. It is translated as CASSSEGARGPYEQYF.

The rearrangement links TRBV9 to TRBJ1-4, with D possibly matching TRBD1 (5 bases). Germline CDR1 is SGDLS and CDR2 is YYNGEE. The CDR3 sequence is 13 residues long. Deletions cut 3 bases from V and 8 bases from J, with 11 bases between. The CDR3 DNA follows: TGTGCCAGCAGCGGGGGCCATGGCGAAAAACTGTTTTTT. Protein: CASSGGHGEKLFF. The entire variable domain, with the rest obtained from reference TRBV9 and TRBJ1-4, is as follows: DSGVTQTPKHLITATGQRVTLRCSPRSGDLSVYWYQQSLDQGLQFLIQYYNGEERAKGNILERFSAQQFPDLHSELNLSSLELGDSALYFCASSGGHGEKLFFGSGTQLSVL.

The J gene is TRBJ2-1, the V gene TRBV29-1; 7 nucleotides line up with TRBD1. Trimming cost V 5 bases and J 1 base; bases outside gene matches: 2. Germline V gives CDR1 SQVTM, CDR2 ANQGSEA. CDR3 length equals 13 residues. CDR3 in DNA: TGCAGCGTTAGACAGGGTTCCTACAATGAGCAGTTCTTC. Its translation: CSVRQGSYNEQFF.

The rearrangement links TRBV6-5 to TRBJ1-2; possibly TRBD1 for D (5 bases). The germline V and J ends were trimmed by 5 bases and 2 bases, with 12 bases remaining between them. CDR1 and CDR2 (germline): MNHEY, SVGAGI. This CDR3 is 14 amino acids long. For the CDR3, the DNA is TGTGCCAGCAGTACACAGGTTTCCAACTATGGCTACACCTTC. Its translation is CASSTQVSNYGYTF.